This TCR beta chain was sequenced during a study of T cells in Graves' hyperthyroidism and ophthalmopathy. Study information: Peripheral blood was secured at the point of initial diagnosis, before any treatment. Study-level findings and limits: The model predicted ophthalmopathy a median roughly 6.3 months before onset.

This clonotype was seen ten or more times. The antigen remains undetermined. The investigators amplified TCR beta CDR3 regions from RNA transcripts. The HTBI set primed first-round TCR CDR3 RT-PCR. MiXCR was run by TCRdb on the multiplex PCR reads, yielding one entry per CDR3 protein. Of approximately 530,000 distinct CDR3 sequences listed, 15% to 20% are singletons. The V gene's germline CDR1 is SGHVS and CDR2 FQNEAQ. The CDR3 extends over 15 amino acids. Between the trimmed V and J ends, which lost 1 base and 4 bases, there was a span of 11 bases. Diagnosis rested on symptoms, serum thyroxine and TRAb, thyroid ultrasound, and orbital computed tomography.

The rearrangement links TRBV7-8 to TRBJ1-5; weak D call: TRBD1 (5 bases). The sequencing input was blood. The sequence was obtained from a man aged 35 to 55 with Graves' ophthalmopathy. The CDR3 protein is CASSLDGTGNQPQHF. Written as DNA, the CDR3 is TGTGCCAGCAGCTTAGACGGGACCGGTAATCAGCCCCAGCATTTT.